This T cell receptor beta chain was retrieved from a study of graft-versus-host responses after intestinal transplantation. Germline assignment: CDR1 SGHTA and CDR2 FQGNSA. Trimming removed 7 bases at V and 6 bases at J, with 18 bases between. The CDR3 contains 15 residues. Assay: immunoSEQ multiplex PCR; the TCRdb copy retains only in-frame clones and omits some. The sample has approximately 130,000 clones, more than 80% seen once. Details on this clone: No antigen is known for it.

The input for sequencing was unstimulated CD4+ T cells sorted from spleen or lymph node cells, taken before intestinal transplant. The sequence derives from a human donor who received an intestinal transplant. This sequence joins TRBV7-2 and TRBJ2-2; TRBD1 might be the D (5 bases). The CDR3 DNA is TGTGCCAGCACCCTGTCCGCAGGGTTTTCCGGGGAGCTGTTTTTT. It is translated as CASTLSAGFSGELFF.